Presented here are 24 T cell receptor beta chains from one specimen sequenced in a study of blood T cell repertoires in COVID-19 (dated by TCRdb to the early 2020s). Receptor amplification or capture employed the immunoSEQ multiplex PCR assay. Not all clones reach the TCRdb copy of this immuneACCESS table, which keeps in-frame sequences only. Checked studies attribute under half of the gap to unresolved V genes and leave the rest unexplained. The sample has approximately 500,000 clones on record, around 90% of them singletons. Roughly 7.3% of the sample comes from the top ten. The specimen sequenced was peripheral blood. The origin of the receptors is a woman aged 45 to 65 with COVID-19, enrolled during active disease.

In its sample, this clone was seen once. The chain recombines TRBV4-1 with TRBJ2-7; 8 positions agree with TRBD2. Losses at the gene ends were 4 bases for V and 2 bases for J; bases not matched to a gene: 7. This CDR3 spans 15 amino acids. Germline lookup yields CDR1 MGHRA and CDR2 YSYEKL. CDR3 residues: CASSPVELAAYEQYF. The CDR3 bases are TGCGCCAGCAGCCCAGTGGAACTAGCGGCCTACGAGCAGTACTTC.

J is TRBJ1-2 and V is TRBV18; TRBD1 matches 7 bases. Germline CDR1 is KGHSH and CDR2 is LQKENI. The CDR3 runs to 16 residues. Unmatched junction bases numbered 14, after V lost 6 bases and J lost 4 bases. The CDR3 here is CASSEKGQQFFYGYTF. The CDR3 nucleotides are TGTGCCAGCTCGGAAAAGGGACAGCAATTTTTCTATGGCTACACCTTC.

The J gene is TRBJ1-2, the V gene TRBV19; D gene uncertain. CDR3 length: 15 residues. Germline V gene data show CDR1 as LNHDA and CDR2 as SQIVND (reference sequence). Trimming removed 7 bases from V and 0 bases from J, with 15 bases in between. Here the CDR3 DNA reads TGTGCCAGTACAACATTCTGGGAGACTAACTATGGCTACACCTTC. Its translation: CASTTFWETNYGYTF.

The chain employs TRBV6-1 and TRBJ1-1, with D unresolved. Germline lookup yields CDR1 MNHNS and CDR2 SASEGT. There are 12 residues in the CDR3. Trimming pared 3 bases from V and 3 bases from J, leaving 5 bases between. CDR3 DNA: TGTGCCAGCAGTGATACTTACACTGAAGCTTTCTTT. It translates to CASSDTYTEAFF.

This clone was found a few times. V and J are TRBV10-1 and TRBJ1-3; 7 positions match TRBD1. This CDR3 has 15 amino acids. Germline values: CDR1 WNHNN, CDR2 SYGVQD (reference sequence). Trimming removed 2 bases from V and 4 bases from J; junction bases left unmatched: 5. Here the CDR3 DNA reads TGCGCCAGCAGTGAGCAGGGGACAGCAGGAAACACCATATATTTT. Its protein product is CASSEQGTAGNTIYF.

This chain links TRBV30 with TRBJ2-2; D not certain. The ends were cut back, 1 base at V and 6 bases at J, with 6 bases in the middle. The length of the CDR3 is 12 residues. The germline V gene has CDR1 GTSNPN and CDR2 SVGIG (reference sequence). The DNA for the CDR3 is TGTGCCTGGAGTGAAACTCCCGGGGAGCTGTTTTTT. This gives the protein CAWSETPGELFF.

The chain couples TRBV7-9 to TRBJ2-5; 12 nucleotides match TRBD1. V dropped 7 bases and J dropped 6; count of bases not matched to a gene: 9. The length of the CDR3 is 15 residues. Germline V gene data show CDR1 as SEHNR and CDR2 as FQNEAQ (reference sequence). For the CDR3, the DNA is TGTGCCAGCACCCGGGGACAGGGGGCGGGGAAGACCCAGTACTTC. Translated, it gives CASTRGQGAGKTQYF.

The rearrangement links TRBV5-4 to TRBJ2-3; 7 nucleotides agree with TRBD2. Per the germline V gene, CDR1 is SGHNT and CDR2 is YYREEE (reference sequence). The CDR3 is 12 residues long. J was trimmed by 3 bases and V by 7 bases; bases with no gene match: 2. The CDR3 DNA reads as TGTGCCAGCGGGGAGGGGACAGATACGCAGTATTTT. Its protein is CASGEGTDTQYF.

The chain carries TRBV5-4 and TRBJ2-5; TRBD2 aligns across 9 bases. In germline, CDR1 is SGHNT, CDR2 YYREEE (reference sequence). The CDR3 spans 15 residues. Trimming cost V 0 bases and J 4 bases; bases outside gene matches: 4. CDR3 sequence reads: CASSLGRGGLETQYF. The CDR3 coding sequence is TGTGCCAGCAGCTTGGGGCGGGGGGGTTTAGAGACCCAGTACTTC. Using reference TRBV5-4 and TRBJ2-5 for the parts outside the CDR3, the full variable domain is ETGVTQSPTHLIKTRGQQVTLRCSSQSGHNTVSWYQQALGQGPQFIFQYYREEENGRGNFPPRFSGLQFPNYSSELNVNALELDDSALYLCASSLGRGGLETQYFGPGTRLLVL.

The chain carries TRBV7-8 and TRBJ2-1; D may be TRBD2 (7 bases). The length of the CDR3 is 15 residues. The V gene lost 4 bases and the J gene lost 9 bases, with 19 bases spanning the gap. CDR1 is SGHVS, CDR2 FQNEAQ, per germline. The CDR3 DNA is TGTGCCAGCAGCTCCCTTGCGGGGGCACTCGCTGAGCAGTTCTTC. It yields the protein CASSSLAGALAEQFF.

J is TRBJ2-5 and V is TRBV11-2; a weak D match, TRBD1 (5 bases). Germline V gives CDR1 SGHAT, CDR2 FQNNGV. V was pared by 5 bases and J by 5 bases, with 21 bases between. The CDR3 is 16 amino acids. The CDR3: CASSSMDQGGWETQYF. CDR3 DNA sequence: TGTGCCAGCAGCAGCATGGATCAGGGCGGATGGGAGACCCAGTACTTC.

The chain has TRBV24-1 and TRBJ2-5; maybe TRBD1 (6 bases). V was cut by 2 bases and J by 14 bases, with 14 bases left in between. Germline assignment: CDR1 KGHDR and CDR2 SFDVKD. The CDR3 loop spans 12 amino acids. The CDR3 nucleotides are TGTGCCACCAGTGATTACCGGGACAAGTTATACTTC. Translated: CATSDYRDKLYF.

This chain links TRBV30 with TRBJ1-1; D may be TRBD1 (5 bases). CDR1 is GTSNPN, CDR2 SVGIG, per germline (reference sequence). Trimming left V 4 bases short and J 6 bases short, with 12 bases between. The CDR3 is 12 amino acids. The CDR3 coding sequence is TGTGCCTGGACGGGGGAGATGGCTGAAGCTTTCTTT. This sequence encodes CAWTGEMAEAFF.

The chain carries TRBV6-5 and TRBJ2-3; 12 nucleotides line up with TRBD2. Trimming at V came to 6 bases and at J to 10 bases, leaving 5 bases not matched to a gene. Per the germline V gene, CDR1 is MNHEY and CDR2 is SVGAGI. This CDR3 comprises 13 residues. In DNA, the CDR3 is TGTGCCAGCAGCTTCGGACTAGCGGGGTCGCAGTATTTT. Its translation is CASSFGLAGSQYF.

V and J are TRBV6-5 and TRBJ2-3; 10 bases map to TRBD2. Germline trimming cut 5 bases from V and 7 bases from J; bases unmatched to any gene: 9. This CDR3 contains 15 residues. Germline CDR1 is MNHEY and CDR2 is SVGAGI. The CDR3 loop is CASSTPAGGQYTQYF. The CDR3 DNA reads as TGTGCCAGCAGTACCCCAGCGGGGGGGCAATATACGCAGTATTTT.

This chain links TRBV6-2 or TRBV6-3 with TRBJ2-7; 8 positions agree with TRBD2. Germline-derived CDR1 and CDR2 are MNHEY and SVGEGT. This CDR3 is built from 14 residues. J lost 5 bases, V lost 2 bases, and 5 bases had no gene match. The CDR3 here is CASSYAAGENEQYF. CDR3 coding DNA: TGTGCCAGCAGTTACGCAGCGGGGGAGAACGAGCAGTACTTC.

The genes are TRBV24-1 and TRBJ2-1; 7 bases match TRBD1. The germline CDR1 and CDR2 sequences are KGHDR and SFDVKD. This CDR3 has 15 residues. J lost 8 bases, V lost 1 base, and 7 bases had no gene match. CDR3 in amino acids: CATSDLFGTAYEQFF. The CDR3 DNA reads TGTGCCACCAGTGATTTATTCGGGACAGCTTATGAGCAGTTCTTC.

The chain carries TRBV5-4 and TRBJ1-4; D is uncertain. Germline CDR1 SGHNT, CDR2 YYREEE (reference sequence). Between the trimmed V and J ends, which lost 0 bases and 2 bases, there was a span of 5 bases. The CDR3 contains 14 residues. The CDR3 nucleotides read TGTGCCAGCAGCTTGGACAACACTAATGAAAAACTGTTTTTT. It translates to CASSLDNTNEKLFF.

The chain employs TRBV5-5 and TRBJ2-1, with a possible D match to TRBD1 (6 bases). Germline lookup yields CDR1 SGHKS and CDR2 YYEKEE (reference sequence). V was trimmed by 4 bases and J by 0 bases, leaving 11 bases between them. This CDR3 has 15 amino acids. The CDR3 is CASSQGLSSYNEQFF. The CDR3 coding sequence is TGTGCCAGCAGCCAGGGGCTAAGCTCCTACAATGAGCAGTTCTTC. The full variable domain, in which reference TRBV5-5 and TRBJ2-1 provide the parts outside the CDR3, is DAGVTQSPTHLIKTRGQQVTLRCSPISGHKSVSWYQQVLGQGPQFIFQYYEKEERGRGNFPDRFSARQFPNYSSELNVNALLLGDSALYLCASSQGLSSYNEQFFGPGTRLTVL.

The rearrangement uses TRBV5-1 and TRBJ2-7; 8 bases align to TRBD2. Trimming at V came to 3 bases and at J to 4 bases, leaving 12 bases not matched to a gene. Germline V gene sequence: CDR1 SGHRS, CDR2 YFSETQ. This CDR3 contains 16 residues. For the CDR3, the DNA is TGCGCCAGCAGCTCGGGAGGCGCGGGGGGCCCATACGAGCAGTACTTC. Protein product: CASSSGGAGGPYEQYF.

The chain joins TRBV6-5 to TRBJ2-2; D gene ambiguous. Germline CDR1 reads MNHEY; CDR2 reads SVGAGI. The CDR3 covers 15 residues. V was trimmed by 2 bases and J by 3 bases, leaving 10 bases between them. CDR3 bases: TGTGCCAGCAGTTACAGTGTTGAGGACACCGGGGAGCTGTTTTTT. It yields the protein CASSYSVEDTGELFF.

For the CDR3, the DNA is TGTGCCAGTAGTTCCCGGGACAGCTTTTTTAACTATGGCTACACCTTC. This translates into CASSSRDSFFNYGYTF. This chain connects TRBV19 to TRBJ1-2; 7 bases fit TRBD1. Germline V gene data show CDR1 as LNHDA and CDR2 as SQIVND (reference sequence). The V gene end was trimmed by 5 bases and the J gene end by 1 base; junction bases not matched to a gene: 10. This CDR3 is built from 16 residues.

The CDR3 DNA reads TGCGCCAGCAGCTCACAGGGCAATGAGCAGTTCTTC. Encoded protein: CASSSQGNEQFF. This chain links TRBV5-1 with TRBJ2-1, with D tentatively TRBD1 (6 bases). V shed 3 bases and J shed 6 bases, with 7 bases lying between them. Germline values: CDR1 SGHRS, CDR2 YFSETQ. This CDR3 region has 12 residues.

The chain recombines TRBV3-1 (or the pseudogene TRBV3-2) with TRBJ1-2; D is ambiguous. This CDR3 region has 15 residues. Trimming pared 0 bases from V and 3 bases from J, leaving 11 bases between. Germline V gene lookup returns CDR1 LGHDT and CDR2 YNNKEL (reference sequence). The CDR3 spells CASSQDGRSYYGYTF. The CDR3 DNA reads TGTGCCAGCAGCCAAGATGGCAGGTCCTACTATGGCTACACCTTC.